The following is a T cell receptor beta chain sequence with its context. In the original analysis: Scientists estimated how many nucleated cells there were by amplifying reference gene primers. Libraries were prepared by immunoSEQ multiplex PCR; TCRdb keeps only in-frame clonotypes and omits some of them. For V, J and clone size, that table is used; D and trimming come from the DNA. The sample shows 150,000 to 200,000 clones, more than 70% of them seen only once. The data stem from a study of blood T cell repertoires in COVID-19. This clonotype originated in a human donor in a cohort sampled during active COVID-19. The sequencing input was peripheral blood.

The CDR3 DNA reads TGTGCCAGCAGCCAGGGACAGGGGGTCCGTGAGCAGTTCTTC. This encodes CASSQGQGVREQFF. V gene TRBV7-2 combines with J gene TRBJ2-1; 11 positions agree with TRBD1. V lost 5 bases to trimming and J lost 9 bases; unmatched junction nucleotides: 6. In germline, CDR1 is SGHTA, CDR2 FQGNSA. The CDR3 consists of 14 residues.